The 24 T cell receptor beta chains below all came from one sample that was sequenced in a study of CD8 T cells in ankylosing spondylitis. MiXCR, applied by TCRdb to the 5' RACE reads, yields one record per CDR3 protein. The data contain 250,000 to 350,000 distinct CDR3 sequences, around 18% of them seen just once; the ten biggest clones take up 7.8%. The sample was blood, either unsorted or a sorted T cell fraction (not recorded which). The receptor source for this set is a male donor with ankylosing spondylitis or in good health (not recorded which).

The table lists this clonotype with a few counts. The rearrangement joins TRBV9 to TRBJ2-1, with 8 positions matching TRBD2. This CDR3 region has 15 residues. CDR1 and CDR2 (germline): SGDLS, YYNGEE. Trimming took 0 bases from V and 4 from J; bases not matched to a gene: 3. CDR3 DNA sequence: TGTGCCAGCAGCGTAGTGGGGACTAGTTACAATGAGCAGTTCTTC. Its protein product is CASSVVGTSYNEQFF.

This clonotype has more than one count but fewer than ten. The CDR3 coding sequence is TGTGCCAGCAGCTCCTACGGGACTTACCATTTGTATTTT. Translation gives CASSSYGTYHLYF. V usage is TRBV7-2 and J usage is TRBJ2-3; TRBD2 is a possible D gene (6 bases). CDR1 is SGHTA, CDR2 FQGNSA, per germline. Trimming shortened V by 4 bases and J by 14 bases, and 19 bases separated the two germline ends. This CDR3 is 13 amino acids long.

The genes are TRBV6-2 or TRBV6-3 and TRBJ2-5, with D perhaps being TRBD1 or TRBD2 (5 bases each). Trimming removed 6 bases at V and 5 bases at J, with 13 bases between. The V gene's germline CDR1 is MNHEY and CDR2 SVGEGT. The CDR3 extends over 13 amino acids. Here the CDR3 reads CASSRGIKETQYF. CDR3 nucleotide sequence: TGTGCCAGCAGCCGGGGCATAAAGGAGACCCAGTACTTC.

J is TRBJ2-1 and V is TRBV27; TRBD2 matches 10 bases. Losses at the gene ends were 5 bases for V and 7 bases for J; bases not matched to a gene: 11. The CDR3 runs 16 residues. The V gene's germline CDR1 is MNHEY and CDR2 SMNVEV (reference sequence). The CDR3, as DNA: TGTGCCAGCAGTCGGGTCCCTAGCGGGGGTTTGAATGAGCAGTTCTTC. Protein: CASSRVPSGGLNEQFF.

This clonotype was detected only a few times. This chain links TRBV11-1 with TRBJ2-1; D remains unclear. Trimming stripped 2 bases from V and 2 bases from J, with 19 bases between. Germline V gene sequence: CDR1 SGHAT, CDR2 FQDESV (reference sequence). The CDR3 sequence is 18 residues long. In nucleotides, the CDR3 is TGTGCCAGCAGCTTAAGGAAAGGGTTTAATGTACCCTACAATGAGCAGTTCTTC. Translated, it gives CASSLRKGFNVPYNEQFF.

This clonotype has just a few counts. The chain recombines TRBV12-3 or TRBV12-4 with TRBJ2-5; D assignment may be TRBD1 or TRBD2 (6 bases each). Trimming shortened V by 4 bases and J by 0 bases, and 15 bases separated the two germline ends. The CDR3 has 16 residues. The CDR3 DNA reads as TGTGCCAGCAGTTGGGGGGCCAGGATTCACCAAGAGACCCAGTACTTC. It codes for CASSWGARIHQETQYF.

The chain employs TRBV20-1 and TRBJ2-1; 9 nucleotides agree with TRBD2. The CDR3 length is 16 residues. The trim removed 0 bases at V and 8 bases at J, leaving 11 bases unmatched. Germline V gene data show CDR1 as DFQATT and CDR2 as SNEGSKA (reference sequence). The CDR3 DNA sequence: TGCAGTGCTAGAGATTCACGCGGGGGGGTCAAGGATGAGCAGTTCTTC. It codes for CSARDSRGGVKDEQFF.

At least ten counts were recorded for this clonotype. The V gene is TRBV12-3 or TRBV12-4, the J gene TRBJ2-3; 11 positions match TRBD2. V lost 6 bases to trimming and J lost 2 bases; unmatched junction nucleotides: 7. The CDR3 runs 16 residues. The CDR3 DNA follows: TGTGCCAGCAGGACCACGACTAGCGGGACCACAGATACGCAGTATTTT. Its translation is CASRTTTSGTTDTQYF.

This clonotype has at least ten counts. The V gene is TRBV20-1, the J gene TRBJ2-3, with 9 bases fitting TRBD1. J gave up 4 bases and V 7 bases, and 12 bases lay outside the gene matches. The CDR3 runs 15 residues. CDR1 DFQATT and CDR2 SNEGSKA come from the germline V gene (reference sequence). The CDR3 sequence is CSVTPGTGNPDTQYF. Here the CDR3 DNA reads TGCAGTGTTACCCCCGGGACAGGGAACCCAGATACGCAGTATTTT.

The rearrangement joins TRBV19 to TRBJ2-2, with 9 bases aligning to TRBD2. Germline V gene data show CDR1 as LNHDA and CDR2 as SQIVND (reference sequence). V shed 6 bases and J 6 bases; nucleotides not matched to a gene: 5. The CDR3 runs to 14 residues. The CDR3 DNA follows: TGTGCCAGTAGGCCTAGCGGGATAGCCGGGGAGCTGTTTTTT. Amino acid sequence: CASRPSGIAGELFF. The full variable domain, in which reference TRBV19 and TRBJ2-2 provide the parts outside the CDR3, is DGGITQSPKYLFRKEGQNVTLSCEQNLNHDAMYWYRQDPGQGLRLIYYSQIVNDFQKGDIAEGYSVSREKKESFPLTVTSAQKNPTAFYLCASRPSGIAGELFFGEGSRLTVL.

The rearrangement uses TRBV5-1 and TRBJ2-3, with D unresolved. The CDR3 totals 12 residues. Between the trimmed V and J ends, which lost 5 bases and 6 bases, there was a span of 10 bases. Germline values: CDR1 SGHRS, CDR2 YFSETQ. CDR3 protein: CASRPTGDTQYF. The CDR3 DNA reads as TGCGCCAGCAGACCGACTGGGGATACGCAGTATTTT.

This clonotype was recorded a few times. This sequence joins TRBV20-1 and TRBJ2-2, with D perhaps matching TRBD1 (6 bases). V gave up 2 bases and J gave up 7 bases, with 14 bases separating them. The CDR3 has 14 amino acids. The germline V gene has CDR1 DFQATT and CDR2 SNEGSKA (reference sequence). As DNA, the CDR3 is TGCAGTGCTAGAACCAGGGGAAGTGGCGGGGAGCTGTTTTTT. This encodes CSARTRGSGGELFF.

This chain uses TRBV3-1 with TRBJ2-7; D may be TRBD2 (5 bases). Looked up from germline, CDR1 is LGHDT and CDR2 is YNNKEL (reference sequence). The CDR3 has 15 residues. V was shortened by 4 bases and J by 6 bases, with 19 bases between the two germline ends. As DNA, the CDR3 is TGTGCCAGCAGCCCCACCCGGGGTGGTGGCGTCGAGCAGTACGTC. It specifies CASSPTRGGGVEQYV.

V is TRBV3-1 and J is TRBJ2-1, with D uncertain. CDR1 and CDR2 (germline): LGHDT, YNNKEL (reference sequence). The V end lost 0 bases, the J end lost 7 bases, and 19 bases lay between the germline ends. The CDR3 is made up of 17 amino acids. CDR3 amino acids: CASSQDLTQWPHNEQFF. Written as DNA, the CDR3 is TGTGCCAGCAGCCAAGATCTGACGCAGTGGCCTCATAATGAGCAGTTCTTC.

This clonotype was observed a few times. V gene TRBV3-1 combines with J gene TRBJ2-1; TRBD2 matches 8 bases. Germline V gives CDR1 LGHDT, CDR2 YNNKEL (reference sequence). This CDR3 has 13 amino acids. With V trimmed by 4 bases and J by 7 bases, 3 bases remained unmatched. The CDR3 region is CASSPGLGNEQFF. The CDR3 DNA sequence: TGTGCCAGCAGCCCGGGACTAGGGAATGAGCAGTTCTTC.

The V call is TRBV2, the J call TRBJ1-2; possible D gene TRBD1, 6 bases. Germline V gene lookup returns CDR1 SNHLY and CDR2 FYNNEI. The CDR3 is 15 amino acids. V was trimmed by 3 bases and J by 4 bases, leaving 15 bases between them. CDR3 amino acids: CASSDRQGRTYGYTF. The CDR3 region has the DNA TGTGCCAGCAGTGATAGGCAGGGGAGAACCTATGGCTACACCTTC.

This clonotype showed up just a few times. The chain uses TRBV5-1 and TRBJ1-6; 7 nucleotides agree with TRBD1. J gave up 5 bases and V 5 bases, and 4 bases lay outside the gene matches. Germline V gene lookup returns CDR1 SGHRS and CDR2 YFSETQ. CDR3 length: 14 residues. CDR3 in DNA: TGCGCCAGCAGACAGGGGAGCAATAATTCACCCCTCCACTTT. This gives the protein CASRQGSNNSPLHF. The variable domain in full, completed from reference TRBV5-1 and TRBJ1-6, reads KAGVTQTPRYLIKTRGQQVTLSCSPISGHRSVSWYQQTPGQGLQFLFEYFSETQRNKGNFPGRFSGRQFSNSRSEMNVSTLELGDSALYLCASRQGSNNSPLHFGNGTRLTVT.

CDR3 sequence (DNA): TGTGCCAGCAGCCAAGATGTTACTCGTCAGTACTTC. This encodes CASSQDVTRQYF. V gene TRBV3-1 combines with J gene TRBJ2-5; D is uncertain. Germline V gives CDR1 LGHDT, CDR2 YNNKEL (reference sequence). Deletions cut 0 bases from V and 11 bases from J, with 10 bases between. The CDR3 consists of 12 residues.

Only a few counts were recorded for this clonotype. This chain links TRBV10-3 with TRBJ2-2; TRBD2 matches at 7 bases. V lost 0 bases, J lost 0 bases, and 1 base stayed unmatched. The CDR3 totals 16 residues. Germline CDR1 and CDR2: ENHRY and SYGVKD. The CDR3 sequence: CAISESSGANTGELFF. The CDR3 coding sequence is TGTGCCATCAGTGAGTCAAGCGGGGCGAACACCGGGGAGCTGTTTTTT.

The CDR3 protein is CASSFWESSTDTQYF. The DNA of the CDR3 is TGTGCCAGCAGCTTCTGGGAATCTAGCACAGATACGCAGTATTTT. The chain couples TRBV11-2 to TRBJ2-3; D unresolved. Trimming removed 3 bases from V and 0 bases from J, with 10 bases in between. CDR1 is SGHAT and CDR2 is FQNNGV in the germline V gene. The CDR3 sequence is 15 residues long. Full variable domain (rest looked up from reference TRBV11-2 and TRBJ2-3): EAGVAQSPRYKIIEKRQSVAFWCNPISGHATLYWYQQILGQGPKLLIQFQNNGVVDDSQLPKDRFSAERLKGVDSTLKIQPAKLEDSAVYLCASSFWESSTDTQYFGPGTRLTVL.

The chain carries TRBV4-2 and TRBJ2-6; no definite D call. The V gene's germline CDR1 is LGHNA and CDR2 YNFKEQ. Trimming pared 2 bases from V and 0 bases from J, leaving 8 bases between. CDR3 length equals 16 residues. The DNA for the CDR3 is TGTGCCAGCAGCCAATCTGTGGGCTCTGGGGCCAACGTCCTGACTTTC. Protein product: CASSQSVGSGANVLTF.

In its sample, this clonotype was seen a few times. The V and J genes are TRBV6-1 and TRBJ2-1; TRBD2 agrees at 11 bases. Germline CDR1 and CDR2: MNHNS and SASEGT. J was trimmed by 8 bases and V by 5 bases; bases with no gene match: 11. CDR3 length: 16 amino acids. This CDR3 is CASSRRETSGTDEQFF. CDR3 coding DNA: TGTGCCAGCAGTAGGAGGGAGACTAGCGGGACCGATGAGCAGTTCTTC.

The chain combines TRBV10-1 with TRBJ2-1; D assignment may be TRBD1 or TRBD2 (6 bases each). Germline CDR1 reads WNHNN; CDR2 reads SYGVQD (reference sequence). With 3 bases removed from V and 8 bases from J, the gap between germline ends came to 23 bases. The CDR3 is 17 amino acids. As DNA, the CDR3 is TGCGCCAGCAGTGACCTCGGATTTGGGGAGAGGGGGGATGAGCAGTTCTTC. Translation: CASSDLGFGERGDEQFF.

This clonotype occurred a few times. The V gene is TRBV12-3 or TRBV12-4, the J gene TRBJ2-3; 9 bases agree with TRBD1. The length of the CDR3 is 18 residues. V was clipped by 2 bases and J by 2 bases; unmatched bases: 11. CDR3 region: CASSLTGQGHLNTDTQYF. The CDR3 DNA reads as TGTGCCAGCAGTTTAACGGGACAGGGTCACCTCAACACAGATACGCAGTATTTT.